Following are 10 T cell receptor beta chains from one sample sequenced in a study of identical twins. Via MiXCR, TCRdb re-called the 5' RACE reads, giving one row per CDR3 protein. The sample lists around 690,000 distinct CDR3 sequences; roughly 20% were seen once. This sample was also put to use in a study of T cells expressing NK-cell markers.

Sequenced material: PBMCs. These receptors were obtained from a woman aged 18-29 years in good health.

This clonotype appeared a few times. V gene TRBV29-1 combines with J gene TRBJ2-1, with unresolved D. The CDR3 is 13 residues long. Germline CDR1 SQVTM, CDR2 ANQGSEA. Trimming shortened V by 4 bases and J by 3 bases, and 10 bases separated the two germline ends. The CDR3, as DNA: TGCAGCGTTGCGACTCCGGACTACAATGAGCAGTTCTTC. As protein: CSVATPDYNEQFF.

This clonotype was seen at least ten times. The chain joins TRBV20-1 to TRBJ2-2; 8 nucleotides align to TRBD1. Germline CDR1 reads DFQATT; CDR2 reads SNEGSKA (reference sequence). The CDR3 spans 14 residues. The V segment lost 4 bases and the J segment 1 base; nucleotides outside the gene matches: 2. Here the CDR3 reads CSATGTGNTGELFF. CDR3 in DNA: TGCAGTGCTACTGGGACAGGGAACACCGGGGAGCTGTTTTTT.

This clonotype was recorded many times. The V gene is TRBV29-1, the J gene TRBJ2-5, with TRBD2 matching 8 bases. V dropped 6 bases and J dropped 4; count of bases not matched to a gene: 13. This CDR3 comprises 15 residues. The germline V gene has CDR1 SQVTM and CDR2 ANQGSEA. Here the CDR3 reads CSVPGSGGSGETQYF. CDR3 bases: TGCAGCGTCCCAGGGTCGGGGGGGAGTGGAGAGACCCAGTACTTC.

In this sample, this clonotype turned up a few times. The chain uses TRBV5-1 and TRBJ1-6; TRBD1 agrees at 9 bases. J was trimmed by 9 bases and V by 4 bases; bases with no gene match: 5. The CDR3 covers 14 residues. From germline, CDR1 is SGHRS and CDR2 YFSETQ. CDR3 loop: CASSPGQGGSPLHF. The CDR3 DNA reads TGCGCCAGCAGCCCGGGACAGGGAGGTTCACCCCTCCACTTT.

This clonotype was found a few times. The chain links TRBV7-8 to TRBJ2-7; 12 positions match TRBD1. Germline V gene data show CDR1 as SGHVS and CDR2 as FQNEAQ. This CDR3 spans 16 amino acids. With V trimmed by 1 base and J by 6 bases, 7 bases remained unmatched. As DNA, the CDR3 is TGTGCCAGCAGCTTAGTGGCGGGACAGGGGGCGTTCGAGCAGTACTTC. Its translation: CASSLVAGQGAFEQYF.

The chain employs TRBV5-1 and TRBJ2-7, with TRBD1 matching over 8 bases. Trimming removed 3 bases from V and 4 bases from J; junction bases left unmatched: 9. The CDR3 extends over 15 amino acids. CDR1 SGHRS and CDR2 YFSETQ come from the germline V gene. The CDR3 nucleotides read TGCGCCAGCAGCTGGGGTGACAGGGGAACGTACGAGCAGTACTTC. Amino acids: CASSWGDRGTYEQYF.

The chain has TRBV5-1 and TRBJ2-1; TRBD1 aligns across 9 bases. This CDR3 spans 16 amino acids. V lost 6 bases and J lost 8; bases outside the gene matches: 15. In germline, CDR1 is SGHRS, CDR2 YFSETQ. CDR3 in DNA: TGCGCCAGCACCCTAAGGGGACAGGGCCTGAACGATGAGCAGTTCTTC. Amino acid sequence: CASTLRGQGLNDEQFF. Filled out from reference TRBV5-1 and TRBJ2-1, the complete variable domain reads KAGVTQTPRYLIKTRGQQVTLSCSPISGHRSVSWYQQTPGQGLQFLFEYFSETQRNKGNFPGRFSGRQFSNSRSEMNVSTLELGDSALYLCASTLRGQGLNDEQFFGPGTRLTVL.

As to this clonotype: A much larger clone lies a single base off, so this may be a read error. CDR3 amino acids: CASSQAGNQPQHF. CDR3 DNA: TGTGCCAGCAGCCAGGCGGGGAATCAGCCCCAGCATTTT. V gene TRBV6-1 combines with J gene TRBJ1-5; no definite D call. V gave up 6 bases and J gave up 4 bases, with 10 bases separating them. CDR1 is MNHNS, CDR2 SASEGT, per germline. The CDR3 loop spans 13 amino acids.

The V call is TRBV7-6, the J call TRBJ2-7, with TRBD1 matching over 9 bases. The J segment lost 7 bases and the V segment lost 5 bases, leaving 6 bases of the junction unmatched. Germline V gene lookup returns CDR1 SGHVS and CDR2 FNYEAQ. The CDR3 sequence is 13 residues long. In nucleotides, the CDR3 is TGTGCCAGCAGCCTACAGGGGGCTCGTGAGCAGTACTTC. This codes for CASSLQGAREQYF.

CDR3 in DNA: TGTGCCAGCAAGGACTTCTCCTACAATGAGCAGTTCTTC. Translating gives CASKDFSYNEQFF. The chain uses TRBV5-5 and TRBJ2-1, with TRBD2 as a possible D gene (5 bases). This CDR3 contains 13 residues. V was clipped by 6 bases and J by 0 bases, with 7 bases between them. Germline-derived CDR1 and CDR2 are SGHKS and YYEKEE (reference sequence). The entire variable domain, with the rest obtained from reference TRBV5-5 and TRBJ2-1, is as follows: DAGVTQSPTHLIKTRGQQVTLRCSPISGHKSVSWYQQVLGQGPQFIFQYYEKEERGRGNFPDRFSARQFPNYSSELNVNALLLGDSALYLCASKDFSYNEQFFGPGTRLTVL.